The following is a TCR beta chain sequence with its context. Its matching antigen is unknown. The sample is drawn from a study of CD4 T cells in relation to SARS-CoV-2 and coronaviruses. Here immunoSEQ multiplex PCR was the method, and the copy in TCRdb shows in-frame clones only, minus some. The sample shows tens of thousands of clones, 74% of them seen only once. CDR3 length: 15 amino acids. V lost 7 bases and J lost 0; bases outside the gene matches: 6. Germline loops: CDR1 MNHEY, CDR2 SVGAGI. The unexposed donors gave CD4+ T cells in about 2011-2019, prior to COVID-19. The cells were cultured for approximately 10 days before CD4+ T cells were isolated.

The chain recombines TRBV6-5 with TRBJ2-1; TRBD1 aligns across 7 bases. The receptor comes from a human donor in good health. The sample comprised CD4+ T cells from PBMCs, cultured in vitro. Here the CDR3 reads CASTGQESSYNEQFF. The CDR3 coding sequence is TGTGCCAGCACCGGACAGGAGAGCTCCTACAATGAGCAGTTCTTC.